This T cell receptor beta chain is drawn from a study of a mutant IDH1 vaccine in newly diagnosed glioma. The time point: week 5, during vaccination. Alongside topical imiquimod, each dose of vaccine comprised 300 ug of mutant IDH1 20-mer peptide. Newly diagnosed WHO grade 3 or 4 IDH1-mutant, ATRX-lost astrocytomas were identified in the donors. The CDR3 is 13 amino acids. V lost 3 bases, J lost 3 bases, and 2 bases stayed unmatched. Germline V gene lookup returns CDR1 SGHRS and CDR2 YFSETQ. Remarks on this clone: The target antigen is unknown.

The assay was immunoSEQ multiplex PCR, and TCRdb's table has in-frame clones only and misses some. Of about 83,000 clones in the sample, roughly 90% were seen once. Sample: PBMCs, taken from a glioma patient whose treatment included an IDH1 peptide vaccine. This sequence was found in a woman between 50 and 59 years old with glioma. V gene TRBV5-1 combines with J gene TRBJ2-7, with 8 bases fitting TRBD2. The CDR3 nucleotides are TGCGCCAGCAGCTCGGGAGGGGACTACGAGCAGTACTTC. Translated: CASSSGGDYEQYF.